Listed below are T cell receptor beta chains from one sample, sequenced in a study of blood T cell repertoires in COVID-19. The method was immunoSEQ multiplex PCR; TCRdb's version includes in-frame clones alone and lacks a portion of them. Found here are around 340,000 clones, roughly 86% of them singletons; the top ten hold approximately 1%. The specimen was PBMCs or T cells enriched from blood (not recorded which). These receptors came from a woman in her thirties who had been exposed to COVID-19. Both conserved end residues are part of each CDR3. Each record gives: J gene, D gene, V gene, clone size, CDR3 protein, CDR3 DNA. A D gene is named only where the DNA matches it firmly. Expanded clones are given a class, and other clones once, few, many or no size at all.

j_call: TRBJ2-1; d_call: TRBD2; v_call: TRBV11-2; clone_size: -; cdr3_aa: CATRTGLVYNEQFF; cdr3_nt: TGTGCCACCAGAACGGGACTAGTTTACAATGAGCAGTTCTTC
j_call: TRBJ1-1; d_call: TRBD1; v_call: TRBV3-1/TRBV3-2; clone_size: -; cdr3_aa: CASSKPTGGITEAFF; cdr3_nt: TGTGCCAGCAGCAAACCGACAGGGGGCATAACTGAAGCTTTCTTT
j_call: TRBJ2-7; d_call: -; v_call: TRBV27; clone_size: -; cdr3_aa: CASSLRGDRIYEQYF; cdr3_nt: TGTGCCAGCAGTTTAAGGGGGGACAGAATCTACGAGCAGTACTTC
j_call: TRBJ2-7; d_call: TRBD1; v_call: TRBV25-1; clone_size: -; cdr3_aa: CASSPAGGIHEQYF; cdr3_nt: TGTGCCAGCAGTCCGGCAGGGGGCATACACGAGCAGTACTTC
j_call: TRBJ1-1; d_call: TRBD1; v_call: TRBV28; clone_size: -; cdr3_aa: CASSLTGVGTEAFF; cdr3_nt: TGTGCCAGCAGTTTGACAGGGGTGGGGACTGAAGCTTTCTTT
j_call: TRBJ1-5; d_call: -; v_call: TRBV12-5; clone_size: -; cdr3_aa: CASGLGDIGNQPQHF; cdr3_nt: TGTGCTAGTGGTTTAGGGGACATCGGCAATCAGCCCCAGCATTTT
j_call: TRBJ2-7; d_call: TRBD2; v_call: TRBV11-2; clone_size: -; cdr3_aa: CASSLIVAGAYEQYF; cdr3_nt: TGTGCCAGCAGCTTAATAGTAGCGGGGGCCTACGAGCAGTACTTC
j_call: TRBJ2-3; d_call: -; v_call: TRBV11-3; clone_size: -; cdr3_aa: CASSGSPEKGQATDTQYF; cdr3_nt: TGTGCCAGCAGTGGATCGCCGGAAAAGGGGCAGGCCACAGATACGCAGTATTTT
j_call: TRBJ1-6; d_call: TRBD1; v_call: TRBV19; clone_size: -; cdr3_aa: CASSARQGAGNSPLHF; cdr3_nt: TGTGCCAGTAGTGCCCGACAGGGGGCCGGGAATTCACCCCTCCACTTT
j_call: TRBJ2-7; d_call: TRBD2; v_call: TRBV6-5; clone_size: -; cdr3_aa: CATKLSGGTYEQYF; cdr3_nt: TGTGCCACGAAGCTTAGCGGGGGAACCTACGAGCAGTACTTC
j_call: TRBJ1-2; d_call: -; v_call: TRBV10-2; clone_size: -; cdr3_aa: CASLADYGYTF; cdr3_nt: TGCGCCAGCCTTGCGGACTATGGCTACACCTTC
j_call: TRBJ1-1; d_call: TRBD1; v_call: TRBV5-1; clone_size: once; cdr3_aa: CASSLLDRETEAFF; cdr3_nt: TGCGCCAGCAGCTTGTTGGACAGGGAAACTGAAGCTTTCTTT
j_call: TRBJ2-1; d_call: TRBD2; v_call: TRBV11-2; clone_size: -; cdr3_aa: CASSRTSGSYNEQFF; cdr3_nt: TGTGCCAGCAGCCGGACTAGCGGCTCCTACAATGAGCAGTTCTTC
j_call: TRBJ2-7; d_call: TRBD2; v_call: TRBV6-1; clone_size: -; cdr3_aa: CASSEPDVVAGGNYEQYF; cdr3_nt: TGTGCCAGCAGTGAACCAGATGTGGTAGCGGGAGGGAACTACGAGCAGTACTTC
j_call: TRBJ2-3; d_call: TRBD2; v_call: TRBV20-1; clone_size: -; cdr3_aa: CSASNPSGHTDTQYF; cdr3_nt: TGCAGTGCTAGTAATCCTAGCGGGCACACAGATACGCAGTATTTT
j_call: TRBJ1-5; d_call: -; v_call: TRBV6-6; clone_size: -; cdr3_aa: CASSYRAGYSNQPQHF; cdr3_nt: TGTGCCAGCAGTTACAGGGCAGGGTATAGCAATCAGCCCCAGCATTTT
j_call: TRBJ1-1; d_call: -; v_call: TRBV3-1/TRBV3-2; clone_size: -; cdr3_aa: CASSPTGREAFF; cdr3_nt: TGTGCCAGCAGCCCGACAGGCCGTGAAGCTTTCTTT
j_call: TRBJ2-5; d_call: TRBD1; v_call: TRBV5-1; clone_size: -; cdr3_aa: CASSFEGASQTQYF; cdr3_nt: TGCGCCAGCAGCTTTGAGGGGGCGAGCCAGACCCAGTACTTC
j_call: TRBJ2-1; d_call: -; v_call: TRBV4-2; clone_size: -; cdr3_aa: CASSQDSISDNEQFF; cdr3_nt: TGTGCCAGCAGCCAAGACAGTATTTCCGACAATGAGCAGTTCTTC
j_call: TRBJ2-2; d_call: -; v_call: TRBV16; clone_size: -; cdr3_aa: CASSQSAHNTGELFF; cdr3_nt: TGTGCCAGCAGCCAATCGGCACACAACACCGGGGAGCTGTTTTTT
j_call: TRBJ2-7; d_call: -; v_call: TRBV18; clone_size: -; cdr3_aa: CASSPGGEQYF; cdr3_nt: TGTGCCAGCTCACCGGGGGGAGAGCAGTACTTC
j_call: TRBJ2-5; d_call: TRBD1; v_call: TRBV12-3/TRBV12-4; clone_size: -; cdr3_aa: CASSLRGPETQYF; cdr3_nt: TGTGCCAGCAGTTTAAGGGGGCCAGAGACCCAGTACTTC
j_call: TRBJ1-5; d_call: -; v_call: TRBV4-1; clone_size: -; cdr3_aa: CASSRGQDQPQHF; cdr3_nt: TGCGCCAGCAGCCGGGGCCAGGATCAGCCCCAGCATTTT
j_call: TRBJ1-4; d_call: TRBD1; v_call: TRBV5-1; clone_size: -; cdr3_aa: CASSLLGQGEKLFF; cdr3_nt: TGCGCCAGCAGCTTGTTGGGACAGGGAGAAAAACTGTTTTTT
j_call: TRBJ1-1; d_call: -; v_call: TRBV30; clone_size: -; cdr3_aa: CAWSVQLFNTEAFF; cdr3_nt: TGTGCCTGGAGTGTACAGCTCTTTAACACTGAAGCTTTCTTT
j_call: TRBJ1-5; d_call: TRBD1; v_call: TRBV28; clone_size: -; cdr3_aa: CASSHKDREVSQPQHF; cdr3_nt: TGTGCCAGCAGTCACAAGGACAGGGAGGTGAGTCAGCCCCAGCATTTT
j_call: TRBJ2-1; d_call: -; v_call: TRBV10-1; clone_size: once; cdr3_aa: CASSESGGGLLSLAGKFF; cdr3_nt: TGCGCCAGCAGTGAGTCAGGAGGGGGCCTTTTATCCTTAGCGGGAAAGTTCTTC
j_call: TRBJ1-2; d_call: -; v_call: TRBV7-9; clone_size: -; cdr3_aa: CASSLSQRRSPFGYTF; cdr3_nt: TGTGCCAGCAGCTTATCCCAGAGGAGGTCTCCCTTCGGCTACACCTTC
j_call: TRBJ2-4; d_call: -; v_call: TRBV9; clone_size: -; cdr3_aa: CASSVGLEENIQYF; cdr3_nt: TGTGCCAGCAGCGTAGGGCTAGAGGAAAACATTCAGTACTTC
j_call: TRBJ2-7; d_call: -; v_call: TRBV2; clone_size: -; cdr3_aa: CASSVGPAVYEQYF; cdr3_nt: TGTGCCAGCAGTGTGGGTCCAGCGGTCTACGAGCAGTACTTC
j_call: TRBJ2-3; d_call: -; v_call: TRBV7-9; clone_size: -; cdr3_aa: CASSLFGGVGTDTQYF; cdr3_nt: TGTGCCAGCAGCTTATTCGGGGGAGTTGGCACAGATACGCAGTATTTT
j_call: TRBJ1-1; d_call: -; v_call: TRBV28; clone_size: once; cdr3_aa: CASSPQLAFF; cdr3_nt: TGTGCCAGCAGTCCCCAGTTGGCTTTCTTT
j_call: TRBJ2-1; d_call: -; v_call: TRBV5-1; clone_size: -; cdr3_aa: CASSAGLLLSYNEQFF; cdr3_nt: TGCGCCAGCAGCGCGGGACTCCTGCTCTCCTACAATGAGCAGTTCTTC
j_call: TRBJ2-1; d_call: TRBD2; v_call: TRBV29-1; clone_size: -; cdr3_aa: CSTNLAGGFDEQFF; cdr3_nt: TGCAGCACCAATCTAGCGGGAGGTTTCGATGAGCAGTTCTTC
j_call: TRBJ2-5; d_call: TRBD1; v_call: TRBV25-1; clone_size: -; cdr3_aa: CASSAWTGSEETQYF; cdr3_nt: TGTGCCAGCAGTGCCTGGACAGGGAGTGAGGAGACCCAGTACTTC
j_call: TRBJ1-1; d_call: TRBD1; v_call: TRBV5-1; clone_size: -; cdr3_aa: CASSPQGVRDTEAFF; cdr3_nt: TGCGCCAGCAGCCCACAGGGGGTTCGGGACACTGAAGCTTTCTTT
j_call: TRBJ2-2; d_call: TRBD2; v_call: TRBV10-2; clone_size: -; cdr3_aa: CASSASGTSGAGELFF; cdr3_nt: TGCGCCAGCAGTGCCTCCGGGACTAGCGGGGCCGGGGAGCTGTTTTTT
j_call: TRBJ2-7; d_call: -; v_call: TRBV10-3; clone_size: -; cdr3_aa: CAISEGPGTSNEQYF; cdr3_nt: TGTGCCATCAGTGAGGGGCCAGGCACCTCTAACGAGCAGTACTTC
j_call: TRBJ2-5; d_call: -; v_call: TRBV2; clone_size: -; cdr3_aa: CASSGREGEGGETQYF; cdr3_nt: TGTGCCAGCAGTGGTAGGGAGGGGGAGGGTGGCGAGACCCAGTACTTC
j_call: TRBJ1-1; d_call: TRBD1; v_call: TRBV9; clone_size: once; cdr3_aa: CASSITQGAGTEAFF; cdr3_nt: TGTGCCAGCAGCATTACCCAGGGGGCAGGGACTGAAGCTTTCTTT
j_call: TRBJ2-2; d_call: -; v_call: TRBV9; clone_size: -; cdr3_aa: CASSVGSAAHTGELFF; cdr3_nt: TGTGCCAGCAGCGTAGGGTCAGCGGCCCACACCGGGGAGCTGTTTTTT
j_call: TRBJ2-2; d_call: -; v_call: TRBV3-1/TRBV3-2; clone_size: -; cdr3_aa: CASSQNRWTGELFF; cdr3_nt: TGTGCCAGCAGCCAAAACCGGTGGACCGGGGAGCTGTTTTTT
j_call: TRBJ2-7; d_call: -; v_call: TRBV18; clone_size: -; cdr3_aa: CASSPGTGDYEQYF; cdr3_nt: TGTGCCAGCTCACCTGGGACTGGAGACTACGAGCAGTACTTC
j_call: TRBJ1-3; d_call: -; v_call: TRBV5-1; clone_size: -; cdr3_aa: CASSLEGRGNTIYF; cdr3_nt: TGCGCCAGCAGCTTGGAGGGGCGAGGAAACACCATATATTTT
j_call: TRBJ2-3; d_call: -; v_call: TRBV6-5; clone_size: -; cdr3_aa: CASGRGTDTQYF; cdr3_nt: TGTGCCAGCGGAAGAGGGACAGATACGCAGTATTTT
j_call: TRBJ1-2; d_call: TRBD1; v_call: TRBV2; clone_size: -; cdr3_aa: CASSGQGLGGYTF; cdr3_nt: TGTGCCAGCAGTGGACAGGGCTTGGGCGGCTACACCTTC
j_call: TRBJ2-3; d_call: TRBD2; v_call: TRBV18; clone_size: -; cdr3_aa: CASSPGLAGADTQYF; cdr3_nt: TGTGCCAGCTCACCAGGCCTAGCGGGAGCAGATACGCAGTATTTT
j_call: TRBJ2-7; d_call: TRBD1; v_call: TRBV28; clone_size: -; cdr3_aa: CASSWSRGYRYEQYF; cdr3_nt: TGTGCCAGCAGTTGGAGCAGGGGGTACCGCTACGAGCAGTACTTC
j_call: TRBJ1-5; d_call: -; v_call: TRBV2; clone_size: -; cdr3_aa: CASSIRDNGDQPQHF; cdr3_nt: TGTGCCAGCAGTATCCGGGACAACGGCGATCAGCCCCAGCATTTT
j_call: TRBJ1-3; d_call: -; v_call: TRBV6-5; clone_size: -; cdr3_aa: CASNVFSGNTIYF; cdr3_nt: TGTGCCAGCAATGTTTTCAGTGGAAACACCATATATTTT
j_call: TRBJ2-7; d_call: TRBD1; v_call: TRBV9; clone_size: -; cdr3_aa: CASSVEGGAGYEQYF; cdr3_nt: TGTGCCAGCAGCGTAGAAGGGGGCGCGGGCTACGAGCAGTACTTC